This TCR beta chain originates from a study of blood T cell repertoires in COVID-19. The V gene's germline CDR1 is MGHRA and CDR2 YSYEKL. The J segment lost 5 bases and the V segment lost 1 base, leaving 12 bases of the junction unmatched. The CDR3 loop spans 19 amino acids. Per the original methods: Amplified reference gene primers provided the basis for estimating nucleated cell counts. Assay used: immunoSEQ multiplex PCR; TCRdb lists only in-frame clones, some missing. D and trimming were read from the DNA, whereas the V and J calls and clone size are those reported in that table. The table lists some 150,000 clones, roughly 80% of them singletons.

This receptor was identified in a human donor in a cohort sampled during active COVID-19. V and J are TRBV4-1 and TRBJ2-1; 12 nucleotides match TRBD2. The sample was peripheral blood. CDR3 DNA sequence: TGCGCCAGCAGCCAAGGTCTGTTTGGGACTAGCGGGCCTCACAATGAGCAGTTCTTC. This gives the protein CASSQGLFGTSGPHNEQFF.